This entry is about one T cell receptor (beta chain). These data come from a study of blood T cell repertoires in COVID-19. Study summary: From the United States, Italy and Spain came samples of acute and convalescent COVID-19. The analysed material was cDNA or gDNA that came from T cells, B-cell-depleted T cells, or PBMCs.

Authors' processing steps: Amplified reference gene primers provided the basis for estimating nucleated cell counts. Profiling relied on immunoSEQ multiplex PCR, and the TCRdb table lists in-frame clones only, not all of them. V and J calls and clone size are copied from that table; D and trimming were computed from the DNA. The sample holds 150,000 to 200,000 clones, 86% seen once. This CDR3 contains 15 residues. Per the germline V gene, CDR1 is SGHRS and CDR2 is YFSETQ. V was pared by 4 bases and J by 7 bases, with 6 bases of the junction left unmatched. This sequence joins TRBV5-1 and TRBJ2-1, with 12 bases identical to TRBD2. This clonotype was sampled from a woman older than 75 in a cohort sampled during active or convalescent COVID-19. The source material was peripheral blood. CDR3 sequence (DNA): TGCGCCAGCAGCCTGGGACTAGCGGGCCCTAATGAGCAGTTCTTC. Protein product: CASSLGLAGPNEQFF. Together with reference TRBV5-1 and TRBJ2-1, the CDR3 gives the full variable domain: KAGVTQTPRYLIKTRGQQVTLSCSPISGHRSVSWYQQTPGQGLQFLFEYFSETQRNKGNFPGRFSGRQFSNSRSEMNVSTLELGDSALYLCASSLGLAGPNEQFFGPGTRLTVL.